A single sample is the source of the 29 T cell receptor beta chains below, sequenced in a study of blood T cell repertoires in COVID-19. Some clones are missing from TCRdb's copy, which holds only in-frame ones; the method was immunoSEQ multiplex PCR. The sample carries approximately 300,000 clones, just over 85% recorded once. The sample comprised PBMCs or T cells enriched from blood (not recorded which). The receptors shown here come from a woman younger than 35 who had recovered from COVID-19.

The chain joins TRBV10-3 to TRBJ2-1, with 8 nucleotides matching TRBD2. This CDR3 comprises 14 residues. With 4 bases clipped from V and 2 bases from J, the junction kept 1 base outside the gene matches. Germline V gene data show CDR1 as ENHRY and CDR2 as SYGVKD. CDR3 sequence reads: CAISAAGAYNEQFF. The CDR3, as DNA: TGTGCCATCAGTGCAGCGGGGGCCTACAATGAGCAGTTCTTC.

The chain joins TRBV9 to TRBJ1-3, with TRBD1 identical over 7 bases. There are 17 residues in the CDR3. J was trimmed by 0 bases and V by 7 bases; bases with no gene match: 13. Per the germline V gene, CDR1 is SGDLS and CDR2 is YYNGEE. CDR3 DNA: TGTGCCAGCTCGGGGAACAGGGGCAGCCTCTCTGGAAACACCATATATTTT. This encodes CASSGNRGSLSGNTIYF.

The chain links TRBV13 to TRBJ2-5; TRBD2 matches at 7 bases. Unmatched junction bases numbered 5, after V lost 1 base and J lost 3 bases. CDR1 PRHDT and CDR2 FYEKMQ come from the germline V gene (reference sequence). The length of the CDR3 is 15 residues. The CDR3 sequence: CASSLVGLGEETQYF. DNA of the CDR3: TGTGCCAGCAGCTTAGTCGGACTAGGCGAAGAGACCCAGTACTTC.

This clone has only one observation. The CDR3: CASSPGDRGGTEAFF. CDR3 nucleotides: TGTGCCAGCAGCCCGGGCGACAGGGGGGGTACTGAAGCTTTCTTT. The rearrangement joins TRBV11-3 to TRBJ1-1; 9 bases are shared with TRBD1. This CDR3 is 15 amino acids long. In germline, CDR1 is SGHNT, CDR2 YENEEA. With 5 bases clipped from V and 5 bases from J, the junction kept 9 bases outside the gene matches.

A single count supports this clone. The V gene is TRBV7-3, the J gene TRBJ2-2; possibly TRBD2 for D (6 bases). V dropped 6 bases and J dropped 4 bases, with 15 bases sitting between them. Germline assignment: CDR1 SGHTA and CDR2 FQGTGA. The CDR3 sequence is 15 residues long. Here the CDR3 DNA reads TGTGCCAGCAGTCGCGACGGAGGGGTCACCGGGGAGCTGTTTTTT. It encodes CASSRDGGVTGELFF.

The CDR3 sequence is CASSRGQLNEKLFF. The CDR3 coding sequence is TGTGCCAGCAGCCGGGGACAGCTTAATGAAAAACTGTTTTTT. The chain links TRBV28 to TRBJ1-4, with TRBD1 matching over 7 bases. After removal of 6 bases from V and 4 bases from J, the junction contained 5 bases not matched to a gene. The CDR3 is made up of 14 amino acids. CDR1 is MDHEN, CDR2 SYDVKM, per germline.

This clone occurred once. The chain joins TRBV30 to TRBJ2-2; 7 positions agree with TRBD2. Germline V gene data show CDR1 as GTSNPN and CDR2 as SVGIG (reference sequence). The length of the CDR3 is 14 residues. Unmatched junction bases numbered 4, after V lost 2 bases and J lost 4 bases. This CDR3 is CAWSPWGGTGELFF. In nucleotides, the CDR3 is TGTGCCTGGAGTCCCTGGGGGGGCACCGGGGAGCTGTTTTTT.

The chain joins TRBV28 to TRBJ1-1; 8 bases align to TRBD1. The CDR3 is 14 residues long. The germline V gene encodes CDR1 MDHEN and CDR2 SYDVKM. J lost 5 bases, V lost 6 bases, and 8 bases had no gene match. This chain's CDR3 is CASSTRGRGTEAFF. DNA for the CDR3: TGTGCCAGCAGCACCAGGGGGCGAGGAACTGAAGCTTTCTTT.

This chain links TRBV19 with TRBJ1-1; 11 bases are shared with TRBD1. CDR1 is LNHDA and CDR2 is SQIVND in the germline V gene (reference sequence). The CDR3 has 15 amino acids. V lost 5 bases and J lost 5; bases outside the gene matches: 7. This CDR3 is CASSDGGQGVTEAFF. CDR3 DNA sequence: TGTGCCAGTAGTGATGGGGGACAGGGGGTAACTGAAGCTTTCTTT.

The chain uses TRBV28 and TRBJ2-7; no firm D call. V was cut by 4 bases and J by 6 bases, with 7 bases left in between. The length of the CDR3 is 11 residues. The germline V gene has CDR1 MDHEN and CDR2 SYDVKM. CDR3: CASSSSREQYF. The CDR3 DNA reads as TGTGCCAGCAGTTCGAGCCGCGAGCAGTACTTC.

This chain uses TRBV2 with TRBJ2-1; 8 bases are shared with TRBD2. Per germline, CDR1 SNHLY and CDR2 FYNNEI. The CDR3 runs 16 residues. V dropped 6 bases and J dropped 4; count of bases not matched to a gene: 11. CDR3 DNA: TGTGCCAGCAGAGGACCCGGGACTAGAATTTACAATGAGCAGTTCTTC. Residues: CASRGPGTRIYNEQFF.

This chain connects TRBV9 to TRBJ2-1; tentatively, D is TRBD1 (6 bases). CDR1 and CDR2 (germline): SGDLS, YYNGEE. The CDR3 totals 15 residues. V was clipped by 0 bases and J by 2 bases, with 9 bases between them. The DNA for the CDR3 is TGTGCCAGCAGCGTAGGCAGGGGCACCTACAATGAGCAGTTCTTC. Its protein is CASSVGRGTYNEQFF.

This clone appeared a few times. The J gene is TRBJ1-4, the V gene TRBV7-9; TRBD1 matches at 10 bases. V lost 5 bases and J lost 4; bases outside the gene matches: 4. CDR1 and CDR2 (germline): SEHNR, FQNEAQ (reference sequence). The CDR3 contains 15 residues. The CDR3 nucleotides are TGTGCCAGCAGCCCCGGGACAGGGGATAATGAAAAACTGTTTTTT. Translated, it gives CASSPGTGDNEKLFF. Filled out from reference TRBV7-9 and TRBJ1-4, the complete variable domain reads DTGVSQNPRHKITKRGQNVTFRCDPISEHNRLYWYRQTLGQGPEFLTYFQNEAQLEKSRLLSDRFSAERPKGSFSTLEIQRTEQGDSAMYLCASSPGTGDNEKLFFGSGTQLSVL.

This chain uses TRBV2 with TRBJ2-7; D perhaps matches TRBD1 (5 bases). The CDR3 is made up of 12 amino acids. V lost 4 bases to trimming and J lost 4 bases, with 8 bases between them. Germline V gene data show CDR1 as SNHLY and CDR2 as FYNNEI. In nucleotides, the CDR3 is TGTGCCAGCAGTGCAAGGGGATACGAGCAGTACTTC. It encodes CASSARGYEQYF.

This clone was observed once. The rearrangement uses TRBV2 and TRBJ2-3, with no clear D. Trimming pared 2 bases from V and 1 base from J, leaving 4 bases between. The CDR3 has 13 amino acids. CDR1 and CDR2 (germline): SNHLY, FYNNEI. CDR3 nucleotide sequence: TGTGCCAGCAGTGAACAGGGCACAGATACGCAGTATTTT. Translation gives CASSEQGTDTQYF.

V and J are TRBV7-2 and TRBJ2-4; 8 positions match TRBD2. The ends lost 5 bases at V and 1 base at J; junction bases unmatched: 13. Germline values: CDR1 SGHTA, CDR2 FQGNSA. This CDR3 is built from 18 residues. The CDR3 sequence: CASSLGGVAIPAKNIQYF. The CDR3 DNA reads TGTGCCAGCAGCCTCGGGGGGGTAGCGATTCCGGCCAAAAACATTCAGTACTTC.

This chain links TRBV6-5 with TRBJ1-1, with a weak D call TRBD1 (6 bases). The CDR3 spans 14 residues. In germline, CDR1 is MNHEY, CDR2 SVGAGI. Deletions cut 5 bases from V and 3 bases from J, with 13 bases between. The CDR3 protein is CASSPLGGDTEAFF. DNA for the CDR3: TGTGCCAGCAGTCCCCTTGGGGGCGACACTGAAGCTTTCTTT.

This clone was observed a single time. This chain links TRBV18 with TRBJ2-5, with 7 bases that match TRBD1. V dropped 1 base and J dropped 2; count of bases not matched to a gene: 4. Germline CDR1 reads KGHSH; CDR2 reads LQKENI. CDR3 length: 15 residues. The CDR3 reads CASSPLQGEQETQYF. DNA for the CDR3: TGTGCCAGCTCACCACTCCAGGGGGAACAAGAGACCCAGTACTTC.

The V and J genes are TRBV24-1 and TRBJ2-3; TRBD2 might be the D (5 bases). The CDR3 is made up of 12 amino acids. V lost 4 bases and J 11 bases, leaving 12 bases between the germline ends. The germline V gene has CDR1 KGHDR and CDR2 SFDVKD. Here the CDR3 reads CATSEDYHGQYF. CDR3 nucleotides: TGTGCCACCAGTGAAGACTACCACGGGCAGTATTTT.

This clone is a singleton in its sample. V and J are TRBV3-1 (or the pseudogene TRBV3-2) and TRBJ2-7, with D possibly being TRBD2 (6 bases). The germline V and J ends were trimmed by 3 bases and 2 bases, with 8 bases remaining between them. In germline, CDR1 is LGHDT, CDR2 YNNKEL (reference sequence). This CDR3 has 13 residues. The CDR3 reads CASSHSGAYEQYF. CDR3 coding DNA: TGTGCCAGCAGCCATTCGGGAGCCTACGAGCAGTACTTC.

J is TRBJ1-2 and V is TRBV12-3 or TRBV12-4, with D tentatively TRBD1 (5 bases). This CDR3 comprises 12 residues. V lost 7 bases and J lost 4, with 10 bases in between. The CDR3, as DNA: TGTGCCAGCACCTTAGGGGTCTATGGCTACACCTTC. Its protein product is CASTLGVYGYTF.

The chain links TRBV19 to TRBJ2-6; no reliable D call. This CDR3 has 14 residues. The V gene lost 5 bases and the J gene lost 0 bases, with 5 bases spanning the gap. In germline, CDR1 is LNHDA, CDR2 SQIVND (reference sequence). The CDR3 DNA sequence: TGTGCCAGTAGTTACAGCTCTGGGGCCAACGTCCTGACTTTC. This translates into CASSYSSGANVLTF.

J is TRBJ1-1 and V is TRBV5-6; D unresolved. The germline V gene encodes CDR1 SGHDT and CDR2 YYEEEE. Trimming took off 1 base at V and 0 bases at J, with 4 bases between the two ends. CDR3 size: 13 residues. In DNA, the CDR3 is TGTGCCAGCAGCTTGTCCTTGAACACTGAAGCTTTCTTT. Its protein product is CASSLSLNTEAFF.

This clone was counted between two and nine times. V gene TRBV27 combines with J gene TRBJ1-1, with D perhaps TRBD1 (6 bases). Deletions cut 6 bases from V and 7 bases from J, with 18 bases between. The CDR3 has 14 residues. Per germline, CDR1 MNHEY and CDR2 SMNVEV (reference sequence). Written as DNA, the CDR3 is TGTGCCAGCAGCTCCCCTTACAGGGATGATGAAGCTTTCTTT. This encodes CASSSPYRDDEAFF.

J is TRBJ2-1 and V is TRBV28; possibly TRBD1 for D (5 bases). The ends were cut back, 5 bases at V and 4 bases at J, with 15 bases in the middle. CDR1 and CDR2 (germline): MDHEN, SYDVKM. There are 15 residues in the CDR3. The CDR3 nucleotides are TGTGCCAGCAGTCCCACAGGTCCAGGTTACAATGAGCAGTTCTTC. Amino acid sequence: CASSPTGPGYNEQFF.

This rearrangement joins TRBV28 to TRBJ2-7, with D possibly TRBD2 on 6 matching bases. Germline CDR1 MDHEN, CDR2 SYDVKM. This CDR3 spans 16 amino acids. The V and J ends lost 6 bases and 3 bases respectively, with 21 bases between them. In DNA, the CDR3 is TGTGCCAGCAGCGGGAGTGGACGGACCGACTTCTACGAGCAGTACTTC. Protein: CASSGSGRTDFYEQYF.

The chain combines TRBV9 with TRBJ2-3; 7 nucleotides match TRBD2. V lost 0 bases to trimming and J lost 11 bases; unmatched junction nucleotides: 12. Germline lookup yields CDR1 SGDLS and CDR2 YYNGEE. CDR3 length: 15 amino acids. The DNA for the CDR3 is TGTGCCAGCAGCGTAGCACTAGCGCCGGACGCGAGGCAGTATTTT. Encoded protein: CASSVALAPDARQYF.

This clone was seen just once. V usage is TRBV7-9 and J usage is TRBJ2-7, with 7 bases matching TRBD1. The length of the CDR3 is 16 residues. The germline V gene has CDR1 SEHNR and CDR2 FQNEAQ (reference sequence). V trimming: 4 bases; J trimming: 3 bases; junction bases outside the gene matches: 12. DNA of the CDR3: TGTGCCAGCAGCTCTAGCTCCGGGACAGTTTTCTACGAGCAGTACTTC. This encodes CASSSSSGTVFYEQYF.

As regards this clone: At one boundary the junction diverges from the germline segment, which might be a read error. The chain joins TRBV6-1 to TRBJ2-7; 7 bases map to TRBD2. The CDR3 runs to 15 residues. Germline V gene sequence: CDR1 MNHNS, CDR2 SASEGT. CDR3: CASGEEGGEAYEQYF. The CDR3 nucleotides read TGTGCCAGCGGTGAGGAGGGAGGGGAAGCCTACGAGCAGTACTTC.